This is a list of T cell receptor beta chains from one sample in a study of tumor-infiltrating lymphocytes in localized non-small cell lung cancer. Only in-frame clones appear in the TCRdb table, and some are missing; sequencing was by immunoSEQ multiplex PCR. The sample has approximately 24,000 clones; approximately 59% are singletons. Input material: lung tumor tissue. Receptor source: a human donor with non-small cell lung cancer. The CDR3 runs from the conserved cysteine through the conserved F or W. Fields, in order: clone size, V gene, D gene, J gene, CDR3 DNA, CDR3 protein. A D gene is named only where the DNA matches it firmly. Expanded clones are given a class, and other clones once, few, many or no size at all.

>-|TRBV7-3|-|TRBJ2-1
TGTGCCAGCAGCTTCCGCGGGGGCCCAAGCGGGACACTCGAGCAGTTCTTC
CASSFRGGPSGTLEQFF
>-|TRBV7-2|-|TRBJ1-5
TGTGCCAGCAGCTTAGATTGGGGACGCGGTCAGCCCCAGCATTTT
CASSLDWGRGQPQHF
>-|TRBV15|TRBD2|TRBJ2-2
TGTGCCACCAGCAGACCCGGGACTAGTGGATCCGGGGAGCTGTTTTTT
CATSRPGTSGSGELFF
>-|TRBV27|TRBD2|TRBJ2-7
TGTGCCAGCAGTTTTACTAGCGGGAGCGAGCAGTACTTC
CASSFTSGSEQYF
>once|TRBV30|TRBD1|TRBJ1-1
TGTGCCTGGAGTTATACCGGGACAGGGATCGGCGTGTGGGCTTTCTTT
CAWSYTGTGIGVWAFF
>-|TRBV6-5|-|TRBJ1-1
TGTGCCAGCAGTTACTCGGGGGGCGCAGGCACTGAAGCTTTCTTT
CASSYSGGAGTEAFF
>-|TRBV6-1|TRBD2|TRBJ2-1
TGTGCCAGCAGTGACATGGGACTAGCGGGAGGTAATGAGCAGTTCTTC
CASSDMGLAGGNEQFF
>-|TRBV10-3|TRBD2|TRBJ2-1
TGTGCCATCAGTGAGCCCCGGGGAGCGGGAGTTAATGAGCAGTTCTTC
CAISEPRGAGVNEQFF
>few|TRBV29-1|-|TRBJ2-2
TGCAGCGTTGGGCATTATACCGGGGAGCTGTTTTTT
CSVGHYTGELFF
>-|TRBV11-2|-|TRBJ1-1
TGTGCCAGCAGCTTATTAGGCACTGAAGCTTTCTTT
CASSLLGTEAFF
>-|TRBV29-1|-|TRBJ2-3
TGCAGCGTTGAGAAGGAGGGGCGGTATACGCAGTATTTT
CSVEKEGRYTQYF
>once|TRBV4-2|TRBD2|TRBJ2-1
TGTGCCAGCAGCCAGGCAGCGGGACTAGCGGGGGACAATGAGCAGTTCTTC
CASSQAAGLAGDNEQFF
>-|TRBV19|TRBD2|TRBJ2-1
TGTGCCAGTAGTACCCCAGGACTAGCGGGAGGGTATGAGCAGTTCTTC
CASSTPGLAGGYEQFF
>-|TRBV19|-|TRBJ1-4
TGTGCCAGTAGCGCCATTGGGGACATTGGTGAAAAACTGTTTTTT
CASSAIGDIGEKLFF
>-|TRBV19|TRBD1|TRBJ1-3
TGTGCCAGTAGACAGGGGTTGAGCTCTGGAAACACCATATATTTT
CASRQGLSSGNTIYF
>-|TRBV5-1|-|TRBJ2-2
TGCGCCAGCAGCTTATTCGTTCTGGTCTCCAACACCGGGGAGCTGTTTTTT
CASSLFVLVSNTGELFF
>-|TRBV5-1|-|TRBJ1-1
TGCGCCAGCAGTAAAGACACGAACACTGAAGCTTTCTTT
CASSKDTNTEAFF
>once|TRBV5-1|TRBD1|TRBJ2-5
TGCGCCAGCAGCCGGGGGACAGGGTCTCTTCAGGAGACCCAGTACTTC
CASSRGTGSLQETQYF
>-|TRBV5-4|-|TRBJ2-7
TGTGCCAGCTCTGGAGGGGGGGAGGGCCTGAACGAGCAGTACTTC
CASSGGGEGLNEQYF
>few|TRBV6-5|-|TRBJ1-1
TGTGCCATCAGTGAGAACACTGAAGCTTTCTTT
CAISENTEAFF
>once|TRBV5-4|TRBD2|TRBJ2-2
TGTGCCAGCAGCTTGGGAGGGACTAGCTCCGGGGAGCTGTTTTTT
CASSLGGTSSGELFF
>-|TRBV7-9|TRBD1|TRBJ1-5
TGTGCCAGCAGCTTAGCCGCCGGGACAGGCAATCAGCCCCAGCATTTT
CASSLAAGTGNQPQHF
>few|TRBV18|-|TRBJ1-1
TGTGCCAGCTCACCTGGACTCACTCAGGCCGATGAAGCTTTCTTT
CASSPGLTQADEAFF
>-|TRBV5-1|TRBD1|TRBJ1-3
TGCGCCAGCAGCCCGGGGACAGCTGGAAACACCATATATTTT
CASSPGTAGNTIYF
>-|TRBV15|-|TRBJ1-2
TGTGCCACCAGCAGAGGCCCTGGTAACTATGGCTACACCTTC
CATSRGPGNYGYTF
>few|TRBV29-1|-|TRBJ2-1
TGCAGCGTTGAAGGAGGACAAGCGGGACACGGCAATGAGCAGTTCTTC
CSVEGGQAGHGNEQFF
>-|TRBV19|TRBD1|TRBJ1-5
TGTGCCAGTAGTCCCGGGGTAGGGGGCATGGGTCAGCCCCAGCATTTT
CASSPGVGGMGQPQHF
>-|TRBV5-6|-|TRBJ2-1
TGTGCCAGCAGCAAGGCCTGGGATGAGCAGTTCTTC
CASSKAWDEQFF
>few|TRBV4-2|-|TRBJ1-1
TGTGCCAGCAGCCAAGACGGGGGGGACACTGAAGCTTTCTTT
CASSQDGGDTEAFF
>medium-sized|TRBV30|-|TRBJ1-3
TGTGCCTGGGGGCCGGACGGGCTCTCTGGAAACACCATATATTTT
CAWGPDGLSGNTIYF
>-|TRBV6-5|-|TRBJ2-3
TGTGCCAGCAGTGGCAGCACAGATACGCAGTATTTT
CASSGSTDTQYF
>once|TRBV4-1|-|TRBJ2-3
TGCGCCAGCAGCCAAGAGGGCCGCACAGATACGCAGTATTTT
CASSQEGRTDTQYF